This is a list of T cell receptor beta chains from one sample in a study of T cells after yellow fever vaccination. TCRdb re-analysed the 5' RACE reads in MiXCR, keeping a single row per CDR3 protein. The table includes 300,000 to 350,000 distinct CDR3 sequences, roughly 8% detected once. The sample in question was PBMCs, obtained approximately 47 days after the first yellow fever vaccination. These receptor sequences come from a man aged 18 to 29 who received the YFV17D yellow fever vaccine. The CDR3 runs from the conserved cysteine through the conserved F or W. The order of the fields is J gene, V gene, D gene, clone size, CDR3 protein, CDR3 DNA. D genes are given only for firm matches. Size tells how often a clone was seen (once, few, many) or the class of an expanded clone, and some rows leave it out.

>TRBJ2-1|TRBV10-3|TRBD2|NA
CAISPGTTNEQFF
TGTGCCATCAGTCCCGGGACTACGAATGAGCAGTTCTTC
>TRBJ2-3|TRBV5-1|NA|NA
CASSLGVNDADTQYF
TGCGCCAGCAGCTTGGGGGTCAACGACGCAGATACGCAGTATTTT
>TRBJ1-6|TRBV7-9|TRBD1|NA
CASSLVATGGPSPLHF
TGTGCCAGCAGCTTAGTGGCGACAGGGGGCCCCTCACCCCTCCACTTT
>TRBJ2-5|TRBV6-2/TRBV6-3|NA|few
CASTRTDYTRETQYF
TGTGCCAGCACAAGAACTGACTATACACGAGAGACCCAGTACTTC
>TRBJ2-5|TRBV5-1|TRBD1|few
CASSLEGTGDGETQYF
TGCGCCAGCAGCTTAGAGGGGACAGGGGATGGAGAGACCCAGTACTTC
>TRBJ2-3|TRBV20-1|NA|NA
CSVSPTDTQYF
TGCAGTGTATCCCCCACAGATACGCAGTATTTT
>TRBJ2-5|TRBV7-3|TRBD1|NA
CASSSDRLETQYF
TGTGCCAGCAGCTCGGACAGGTTGGAGACCCAGTACTTC
>TRBJ1-1|TRBV30|NA|few
CAWSVESGSEAFF
TGTGCCTGGAGTGTTGAATCTGGATCTGAAGCTTTCTTT
>TRBJ2-6|TRBV7-2|NA|NA
CASSSPGVSGANVLTF
TGTGCCAGCAGCTCGCCGGGCGTCTCTGGGGCCAACGTCCTGACTTTC
>TRBJ1-1|TRBV12-3/TRBV12-4|NA|many
CASSLETEAFF
TGTGCCAGCAGCCTCGAAACTGAAGCTTTCTTT
>TRBJ2-5|TRBV28|TRBD1|NA
CASSHGTANQETQYF
TGTGCCAGCAGTCACGGGACAGCCAACCAAGAGACCCAGTACTTC
>TRBJ2-3|TRBV20-1|TRBD2|few
CSARFLAGVTDTQYF
TGCAGTGCTAGATTTCTAGCGGGGGTCACAGATACGCAGTATTTT
>TRBJ1-1|TRBV29-1|NA|few
CSVVHMNTEAFF
TGCAGCGTAGTCCACATGAACACTGAAGCTTTCTTT
>TRBJ2-2|TRBV4-3|TRBD2|NA
CASSQEMGKRGTGELFF
TGCGCCAGCAGCCAAGAGATGGGCAAGCGGGGAACCGGGGAGCTGTTTTTT
>TRBJ2-3|TRBV7-6|NA|few
CASSPTGTNTDTQYF
TGTGCCAGCAGCCCGACCGGGACCAACACAGATACGCAGTATTTT
>TRBJ2-2|TRBV7-3|TRBD1|few
CASSLTGGATGELFF
TGTGCCAGCAGCTTAACAGGGGGCGCAACCGGGGAGCTGTTTTTT
>TRBJ2-3|TRBV3-1|NA|few
CASSQNAGTDTQYF
TGTGCCAGCAGCCAAAACGCCGGCACAGATACGCAGTATTTT
>TRBJ1-2|TRBV5-5|NA|NA
CASSGRDGTYGYTF
TGTGCCAGCAGCGGGCGGGACGGCACCTATGGCTACACCTTC
>TRBJ1-5|TRBV5-6|NA|many
CASSLRDQPQHF
TGTGCCAGCAGCTTGCGGGATCAGCCCCAGCATTTT
>TRBJ1-1|TRBV21-1|NA|few
CASSIQGGTEAFF
TGTGCCAGCAGCATACAGGGGGGCACTGAAGCTTTCTTT
>TRBJ2-2|TRBV7-3|TRBD2|many
CASRAGTSTTGELFF
TGTGCCAGCAGAGCCGGGACTAGCACCACCGGGGAGCTGTTTTTT
>TRBJ2-3|TRBV7-6|TRBD2|NA
CASSLVGGGAFADTQYF
TGTGCCAGCAGCTTAGTGGGCGGGGGGGCCTTCGCAGATACGCAGTATTTT
>TRBJ1-1|TRBV21-1|NA|NA
CASRSSRRNTEAFF
TGTGCCAGCAGATCAAGCAGGAGGAACACTGAAGCTTTCTTT
>TRBJ1-6|TRBV28|NA|NA
CASSLLGGDNSPLHF
TGTGCCAGCAGTTTATTGGGGGGTGACAATTCACCCCTCCACTTT
>TRBJ2-4|TRBV30|NA|NA
CAWSVGSYAKNIQYF
TGTGCCTGGAGTGTGGGGTCTTATGCCAAAAACATTCAGTACTTC
>TRBJ2-4|TRBV11-1|NA|NA
CASSLGWVWNIQYF
TGTGCCAGCAGCTTGGGTTGGGTTTGGAACATTCAGTACTTC
>TRBJ1-3|TRBV7-2|NA|many
CASSLGGGALGNTIYF
TGTGCCAGCAGCTTAGGGGGGGGTGCCCTTGGAAACACCATATATTTT
>TRBJ1-2|TRBV5-1|NA|few
CASSPREEVGGYTF
TGCGCCAGCAGCCCCCGGGAGGAAGTTGGCGGCTACACCTTC
>TRBJ2-5|TRBV29-1|NA|NA
CSAPRLGQETQYF
TGCAGCGCACCTAGGCTAGGGCAAGAGACCCAGTACTTC